The text below deals with one T cell receptor beta chain. What it recognizes is unknown. The record originates from a study of T-cell reconstitution after alpha-beta-depleted transplantation in children. Study-wide results and limits: Reportedly, alpha-beta T cells present about two months post-transplant originated from several hundred expanded clones of graft origin. Some patients showed high day-60 TCRbeta diversity, which derived from surviving recipient T cells and thymic progenitors. Among T cells one year after transplant, newly produced cells accounted for most counts and diversity.

Unique molecular identifiers tagged the TCRbeta library. From the PCR reads, TCRdb called clonotypes with MiXCR, one entry per CDR3 protein. The data contain around 700,000 distinct CDR3 sequences, around 13% of them singletons. Sample: PBMCs, taken before TCRalphabeta/CD19-depleted stem cell transplant. This sequence was found in a girl under 10 years old with congenital amegakaryocytic thrombocytopenia, due to receive a stem cell transplant.

The CDR3, as DNA: TGCAGTGCTAGTCTGGACGCTCGGGGCTACGAGCAGTACTTC. It yields the protein CSASLDARGYEQYF. The chain recombines TRBV20-1 with TRBJ2-7; D is possibly TRBD2 (5 bases). The V end was cut by 3 bases, the J end by 3 bases, with 15 bases between. The germline V gene has CDR1 DFQATT and CDR2 SNEGSKA (reference sequence). The CDR3 loop spans 14 amino acids.